The 9 T cell receptor beta chains in this list originate from one sample, sequenced in a study of CD8+CD57+ T cells in acquired aplastic anemia. Genomic DNA was employed as the template in profiling TCR beta VDJ and CDR3. TCRdb used MiXCR to reprocess the reads, holding one entry per CDR3 protein. The sample consists of around 230,000 distinct CDR3 sequences, 61% of them appearing once. Sequencing was carried out using sorted CD4+, CD8+, or CD8+CD57+ T cells (not recorded which) from PBMCs. Receptor source: a human donor in good health.

This clonotype was detected many times. The gene calls are TRBV27 and TRBJ1-1; D not certain. This CDR3 region has 14 residues. The germline gives CDR1 MNHEY, CDR2 SMNVEV (reference sequence). V lost 7 bases to trimming and J lost 8 bases, with 20 bases between them. CDR3 protein: CASMSGALLGEAFF. Here the CDR3 DNA reads TGTGCCAGCATGAGTGGCGCCCTCCTGGGAGAAGCTTTCTTT.

This chain uses TRBV9 with TRBJ2-5, with 11 bases lining up with TRBD2. The CDR3 is made up of 15 amino acids. Germline V gene sequence: CDR1 SGDLS, CDR2 YYNGEE. V was clipped by 4 bases and J by 1 base; unmatched bases: 3. In nucleotides, the CDR3 is TGTGCCAGCAGCTCCGGGACTAGCGGCCAAGAGACCCAGTACTTC. Its translation is CASSSGTSGQETQYF.

V gene TRBV2 combines with J gene TRBJ2-5, with D uncertain. There are 11 residues in the CDR3. V was shortened by 7 bases and J by 0 bases, with 3 bases between the two germline ends. Germline-derived CDR1 and CDR2 are SNHLY and FYNNEI. CDR3 coding DNA: TGTGCCAGCATGTACCAAGAGACCCAGTACTTC. It is translated as CASMYQETQYF.

This clonotype has ten or more counts. This chain uses TRBV6-2 or TRBV6-3 with TRBJ2-3; 9 bases line up with TRBD2. The CDR3 length is 15 residues. After removal of 4 bases from V and 4 bases from J, the junction contained 6 bases not matched to a gene. CDR1 is MNHEY, CDR2 SVGEGT, per germline. CDR3 loop: CASSFIAGAPDTQYF. DNA of the CDR3: TGTGCCAGCAGTTTTATAGCGGGAGCCCCAGATACGCAGTATTTT.

This chain uses TRBV2 with TRBJ1-2, with D hard to call. Germline CDR1 is SNHLY and CDR2 is FYNNEI. The CDR3 covers 13 residues. Trimming took 7 bases from V and 2 from J, leaving 11 bases between them. The CDR3: CASKEGLNYGYTF. In DNA, the CDR3 is TGTGCCAGCAAAGAAGGGCTGAACTATGGCTACACCTTC. Using reference TRBV2 and TRBJ1-2 for the parts outside the CDR3, the full variable domain is EPEVTQTPSHQVTQMGQEVILRCVPISNHLYFYWYRQILGQKVEFLVSFYNNEISEKSEIFDDQFSVERPDGSNFTLKIRSTKLEDSAMYFCASKEGLNYGYTFGSGTRLTVV.

In this sample, this clonotype turned up many times. The gene calls are TRBV6-2 or TRBV6-3 and TRBJ1-2, with a possible D match to TRBD1 (5 bases). CDR3 length equals 18 residues. The V gene's germline CDR1 is MNHEY and CDR2 SVGEGT. V lost 0 bases, J lost 5 bases, and 22 bases lay in between. The CDR3 here is CASSYSINTGASVYGYTF. CDR3 coding DNA: TGTGCCAGCAGTTACTCGATAAACACCGGGGCGAGCGTTTATGGCTACACCTTC.

The CDR3 region is CASSPDSSNQPQHF. The CDR3 DNA reads TGTGCCAGCTCTCCGGACAGTAGCAATCAGCCCCAGCATTTT. The chain carries TRBV18 and TRBJ1-5, with D perhaps TRBD1 (6 bases). The CDR3 spans 14 residues. V dropped 6 bases and J dropped 0 bases, with 9 bases sitting between them. Germline assignment: CDR1 KGHSH and CDR2 LQKENI.

The gene calls are TRBV7-3 and TRBJ1-6; D is undetermined. The ends were cut back, 5 bases at V and 6 bases at J, with 8 bases in the middle. CDR3 length equals 13 residues. Germline CDR1 is SGHTA and CDR2 is FQGTGA. The CDR3 is CASSPNANSPLHF. CDR3 coding DNA: TGTGCCAGCAGCCCAAACGCTAATTCACCCCTCCACTTT.

The rearrangement joins TRBV20-1 to TRBJ2-7, with 10 positions matching TRBD2. CDR3 length equals 15 residues. Trimming removed 1 base from V and 0 bases from J; junction bases left unmatched: 3. Germline V gene lookup returns CDR1 DFQATT and CDR2 SNEGSKA (reference sequence). Written as DNA, the CDR3 is TGCAGTGCTAGAGGTACTAGCGGGGACTCCTACGAGCAGTACTTC. Translation gives CSARGTSGDSYEQYF.